Each of the 19 T cell receptor beta chains below was sequenced from the same sample in a study of human T cells and chemical hapten exposure. TCRdb fed the RACE reads into MiXCR, producing one record per CDR3 protein. The table shows 50,000 to 70,000 distinct CDR3 sequences, with roughly 10% occurring only once. Documented time point: pre-sensitization, week 0. Treatment reported: therapeutic diphenylcyclopropenone sensitization with weekly scalp DPC. The sample consisted of whole blood, taken in connection with sensitization to the hapten diphenylcyclopropenone (DPC). These receptors came from a man between 35 and 55 years old with alopecia areata. Some clones in this sample may be carry-over from other donors' samples.

At least ten counts were recorded for this clonotype. V is TRBV5-5 and J is TRBJ2-3, with D possibly TRBD1 on 5 matching bases. The CDR3 contains 14 residues. The V and J ends lost 1 base and 1 base respectively, with 7 bases between them. Germline CDR1 SGHKS, CDR2 YYEKEE (reference sequence). The CDR3 nucleotides read TGTGCCAGCAGCTTGCAAGGGGGCACAGATACGCAGTATTTT. Encoded protein: CASSLQGGTDTQYF.

This clonotype was counted at least ten times. V gene TRBV28 combines with J gene TRBJ1-2; D may be TRBD1 (5 bases). Deletions cut 3 bases from V and 3 bases from J, with 5 bases between. The CDR3 sequence is 12 residues long. CDR1 is MDHEN and CDR2 is SYDVKM in the germline V gene. In DNA, the CDR3 is TGTGCCAGCAGTTTGGGGGACTATGGCTACACCTTC. Translated: CASSLGDYGYTF.

The table lists this clonotype with many counts. The genes are TRBV7-8 and TRBJ2-3; 13 nucleotides match TRBD2. Per the germline V gene, CDR1 is SGHVS and CDR2 is FQNEAQ. V trimming: 2 bases; J trimming: 8 bases; junction bases outside the gene matches: 7. This CDR3 is 16 amino acids long. CDR3 bases: TGTGCCAGCAGCTTATCACTAGCGGGAGGGCGGTTTACGCAGTATTTT. It specifies CASSLSLAGGRFTQYF.

This clonotype was observed a few times. The chain combines TRBV7-9 with TRBJ1-1; 7 nucleotides align to TRBD1. Germline V gene sequence: CDR1 SEHNR, CDR2 FQNEAQ (reference sequence). The V segment lost 4 bases and the J segment 5 bases; nucleotides outside the gene matches: 7. The CDR3 has 14 residues. The CDR3 protein is CASSSTGKRTEAFF. Written as DNA, the CDR3 is TGTGCCAGCAGCTCGACAGGGAAAAGGACTGAAGCTTTCTTT.

This clonotype was seen repeatedly, ten times or more. The rearrangement joins TRBV18 to TRBJ1-6, with 7 bases lining up with TRBD1. V dropped 3 bases and J dropped 7; count of bases not matched to a gene: 6. The V gene's germline CDR1 is KGHSH and CDR2 LQKENI. This CDR3 region has 15 residues. This chain's CDR3 is CASSPRDSFNSPLHF. CDR3 sequence (DNA): TGTGCCAGCTCACCTCGGGACAGCTTCAATTCACCCCTCCACTTT.

The chain is built from TRBV20-1 and TRBJ1-5; maybe TRBD1 (5 bases). V dropped 1 base and J dropped 9 bases, with 13 bases sitting between them. CDR1 is DFQATT and CDR2 is SNEGSKA in the germline V gene (reference sequence). CDR3 length: 13 amino acids. CDR3 sequence (DNA): TGCAGTGCTAGAGCCCGGCCTACAGGGCCCCAGCATTTT. Amino acids: CSARARPTGPQHF.

This clonotype showed up just a few times. The chain employs TRBV24-1 and TRBJ2-3, with unresolved D. Germline V lookup: CDR1 KGHDR, CDR2 SFDVKD. The CDR3 contains 13 residues. The V end lost 9 bases, the J end lost 1 base, and 10 bases lay between the germline ends. The CDR3 bases are TGTGCCACCGGCGATGGGGGCACAGATACGCAGTATTTT. Translating it yields CATGDGGTDTQYF.

A few counts support this clonotype. V gene TRBV7-6 combines with J gene TRBJ2-3, with D possibly matching TRBD2 (6 bases). In germline, CDR1 is SGHVS, CDR2 FNYEAQ. The CDR3 is 15 amino acids. The germline V and J ends were trimmed by 0 bases and 1 base, with 8 bases remaining between them. The CDR3 nucleotides read TGTGCCAGCAGCTTAGCTAGCGGAGGCACAGATACGCAGTATTTT. Protein product: CASSLASGGTDTQYF.

This clonotype was observed at least ten times. The chain couples TRBV11-1 to TRBJ2-1, with D possibly TRBD2 on 6 matching bases. Between the trimmed V and J ends, which lost 1 base and 5 bases, there was a span of 15 bases. There are 16 residues in the CDR3. The germline V gene encodes CDR1 SGHAT and CDR2 FQDESV (reference sequence). CDR3 amino acids: CASSLGVEGLNNEQFF. DNA of the CDR3: TGTGCCAGCAGCTTAGGTGTTGAGGGACTCAACAATGAGCAGTTCTTC.

This clonotype came up many times. The rearrangement links TRBV5-1 to TRBJ2-2, with D perhaps TRBD2 (5 bases). Trimming took 4 bases from V and 0 from J, leaving 16 bases between them. The CDR3 runs 17 residues. Germline loops: CDR1 SGHRS, CDR2 YFSETQ. This chain's CDR3 is CASSLRLVGANTGELFF. CDR3 DNA: TGCGCCAGCAGCCTACGCCTCGTGGGAGCGAACACCGGGGAGCTGTTTTTT.

This clonotype turned up a few times. The rearrangement uses TRBV7-6 and TRBJ2-7; D may be TRBD1 (6 bases). Germline V CDR1 and CDR2: SGHVS, FNYEAQ. This CDR3 has 14 amino acids. Trimming removed 5 bases from V and 2 bases from J, with 13 bases in between. CDR3 bases: TGTGCCAGCAGCGGGCAGGGGTCCCCCTACGAGCAGTACTTC. The encoded protein is CASSGQGSPYEQYF.

The genes are TRBV6-2 or TRBV6-3 and TRBJ1-5; D remains unclear. The CDR3 consists of 14 residues. Germline V lookup: CDR1 MNHEY, CDR2 SVGEGT. Trimming shortened V by 0 bases and J by 6 bases, and 9 bases separated the two germline ends. The DNA for the CDR3 is TGTGCCAGCAGTTACTCGGAACCAGGTCAGCCCCAGCATTTT. Its translation: CASSYSEPGQPQHF.

There are many counts of this clonotype. The chain uses TRBV6-2 or TRBV6-3 and TRBJ2-3; D remains ambiguous. Germline V gene lookup returns CDR1 MNHEY and CDR2 SVGEGT. The CDR3 has 11 amino acids. Trimming shortened V by 6 bases and J by 6 bases, and 7 bases separated the two germline ends. CDR3 sequence reads: CASSAADTQYF. The CDR3, as DNA: TGTGCCAGCAGCGCTGCGGATACGCAGTATTTT.

The chain has TRBV12-3 or TRBV12-4 and TRBJ2-2; TRBD2 agrees at 9 bases. V trimming: 6 bases; J trimming: 6 bases; junction bases outside the gene matches: 5. CDR3 size: 14 residues. The CDR3 DNA reads as TGTGCCAGCAGGGTTAGCGGGAGTCCCGGGGAGCTGTTTTTT. This gives the protein CASRVSGSPGELFF.

A few counts support this clonotype. This chain connects TRBV6-6 to TRBJ1-5; 9 bases align to TRBD1. The CDR3 extends over 15 amino acids. Germline CDR1 reads MNHNY; CDR2 reads SVGAGI (reference sequence). The V segment lost 3 bases and the J segment 3 bases; nucleotides outside the gene matches: 3. In nucleotides, the CDR3 is TGTGCCAGCAGTTATGGGGACAGGGACAATCAGCCCCAGCATTTT. It specifies CASSYGDRDNQPQHF.

This clonotype was seen ten or more times. The chain combines TRBV5-1 with TRBJ2-7, with TRBD2 matching 7 bases. Per germline, CDR1 SGHRS and CDR2 YFSETQ. The CDR3 covers 14 residues. V trimming: 7 bases; J trimming: 2 bases; junction bases outside the gene matches: 9. CDR3 loop: CASRLGGSAYEQYF. The CDR3 DNA is TGCGCCAGCCGCCTGGGCGGGAGTGCCTACGAGCAGTACTTC. The full variable domain, completed using reference TRBV5-1 and TRBJ2-7, is KAGVTQTPRYLIKTRGQQVTLSCSPISGHRSVSWYQQTPGQGLQFLFEYFSETQRNKGNFPGRFSGRQFSNSRSEMNVSTLELGDSALYLCASRLGGSAYEQYFGPGTRLTVT.

There are many counts of this clonotype. CDR3 protein: CASSLVLTGGTVTEAFF. In DNA form, the CDR3 reads TGCGCCAGCAGCTTGGTCCTGACAGGGGGCACGGTCACTGAAGCTTTCTTT. The rearrangement links TRBV5-1 to TRBJ1-1; TRBD1 matches 10 bases. Per germline, CDR1 SGHRS and CDR2 YFSETQ. The V gene end was trimmed by 0 bases and the J gene end by 4 bases; junction bases not matched to a gene: 9. This CDR3 has 17 residues.

This clonotype came up a few times. The chain joins TRBV20-1 to TRBJ2-7, with D perhaps matching TRBD1 (6 bases). The ends were cut back, 1 base at V and 3 bases at J, with 10 bases in the middle. Germline V gives CDR1 DFQATT, CDR2 SNEGSKA (reference sequence). The CDR3 spans 13 residues. The CDR3 loop reads CSARGRTDYEQYF. CDR3 DNA: TGCAGTGCTAGAGGAAGGACAGACTACGAGCAGTACTTC.

In DNA form, the CDR3 reads TGTGCCAGCAGCCCATGGGACAGCTCCTACGAGCAGTACTTC. Its protein product is CASSPWDSSYEQYF. This sequence joins TRBV7-9 and TRBJ2-7, with TRBD1 matching 7 bases. V lost 5 bases and J lost 0; bases outside the gene matches: 4. Germline V lookup: CDR1 SEHNR, CDR2 FQNEAQ (reference sequence). The length of the CDR3 is 14 residues.